This passage covers 12 T cell receptor beta chains from one sample sequenced in a study of beta chain features in type 1 diabetes. The authors reverse transcribed all of the isolated RNA, so sequencing captured expressed TCRB transcripts. TCRdb's copy holds only in-frame clones and misses some; the assay was immunoSEQ multiplex PCR. The sample contains hundreds of thousands of clones, about 9.3% of which appear only once. Sequences were obtained from naive CD4+ T cells from blood. The receptors originated from a woman under 30 in good health.

This clone was seen repeatedly, ten times or more. The chain is built from TRBV4-2 and TRBJ2-5, with TRBD2 identical over 11 bases. The germline V gene encodes CDR1 LGHNA and CDR2 YNFKEQ. The CDR3 contains 15 residues. Trimming cost V 8 bases and J 2 bases; bases outside gene matches: 7. CDR3 loop: CASALLAGVQETQYF. The DNA of the CDR3 is TGTGCCAGCGCTCTACTAGCGGGGGTTCAAGAGACCCAGTACTTC.

V and J are TRBV5-4 and TRBJ2-3; D is ambiguous. The length of the CDR3 is 15 residues. Germline CDR1 reads SGHNT; CDR2 reads YYREEE (reference sequence). V lost 1 base and J lost 0, with 9 bases in between. CDR3 sequence reads: CASSLKAVSTDTQYF. The CDR3 DNA reads as TGTGCCAGCAGCTTGAAGGCGGTGAGCACAGATACGCAGTATTTT.

The chain recombines TRBV4-1 with TRBJ2-7; D might be TRBD1 (8 bases). V lost 7 bases and J 7 bases, leaving 20 bases between the germline ends. This CDR3 is 14 amino acids long. Germline CDR1 reads MGHRA; CDR2 reads YSYEKL. The CDR3 bases are TGCGCCAGCAAACAGGGGGGAGGGGATAAGGAGCAGTACTTC. Its protein product is CASKQGGGDKEQYF.

V gene TRBV30 combines with J gene TRBJ1-5; D gene unclear. Deletions cut 2 bases from V and 6 bases from J, with 11 bases between. Germline V gene data show CDR1 as GTSNPN and CDR2 as SVGIG (reference sequence). CDR3 length: 13 residues. The CDR3 reads CAWSPDLGQPQHF. In nucleotides, the CDR3 is TGTGCCTGGAGTCCCGATCTAGGTCAGCCCCAGCATTTT. The full variable domain, rest sourced from reference TRBV30 and TRBJ1-5, is SQTIHQWPATLVQPVGSPLSLECTVEGTSNPNLYWYRQAAGRGLQLLFYSVGIGQISSEVPQNLSASRPQDRQFILSSKKLLLSDSGFYLCAWSPDLGQPQHFGDGTRLSIL.

This clone was seen more than once but under ten times. V is TRBV5-1 and J is TRBJ2-3; D is unclear. The CDR3 length is 16 residues. The V gene lost 0 bases and the J gene lost 4 bases, with 15 bases spanning the gap. CDR1 and CDR2 (germline): SGHRS, YFSETQ. The CDR3 region is CASSLANSISADTQYF. The CDR3 DNA follows: TGCGCCAGCAGCTTGGCAAACAGTATATCCGCAGATACGCAGTATTTT.

This clone has more than one count but fewer than ten. V usage is TRBV27 and J usage is TRBJ2-3; 8 bases match TRBD1. Trimming removed 4 bases from V and 2 bases from J; junction bases left unmatched: 5. The germline gives CDR1 MNHEY, CDR2 SMNVEV (reference sequence). The CDR3 length is 15 residues. CDR3 residues: CASSSDRAYTDTQYF. The CDR3 nucleotides read TGTGCCAGCAGTTCGGACAGGGCTTACACAGATACGCAGTATTTT.

This chain links TRBV10-3 with TRBJ2-2, with 10 nucleotides matching TRBD1. The germline V gene encodes CDR1 ENHRY and CDR2 SYGVKD. This CDR3 has 19 amino acids. The V gene end was trimmed by 0 bases and the J gene end by 3 bases; junction bases not matched to a gene: 10. For the CDR3, the DNA is TGTGCCATCAGTGAGTCGTCCGGGACAGGGGTTCTGGACACCGGGGAGCTGTTTTTT. Translating it yields CAISESSGTGVLDTGELFF.

A few counts support this clone. The genes are TRBV2 and TRBJ2-7; 12 bases agree with TRBD2. CDR3 length: 14 residues. Germline V gene data show CDR1 as SNHLY and CDR2 as FYNNEI. V was clipped by 4 bases and J by 6 bases; unmatched bases: 4. CDR3: CASSALAGGGEQYF. CDR3 nucleotide sequence: TGTGCCAGCAGTGCCCTAGCGGGAGGGGGCGAGCAGTACTTC.

Only a few counts were recorded for this clone. V gene TRBV5-1 combines with J gene TRBJ1-2; no clear D gene. This CDR3 has 14 residues. From germline, CDR1 is SGHRS and CDR2 YFSETQ. V was cut by 4 bases and J by 3 bases, with 13 bases left in between. This CDR3 is CASSPLSEDYGYTF. DNA for the CDR3: TGCGCCAGCAGCCCCTTGTCAGAAGACTATGGCTACACCTTC.

This clone appeared a few times. V is TRBV2 and J is TRBJ2-1; 9 bases map to TRBD2. The ends lost 8 bases at V and 3 bases at J; junction bases unmatched: 8. Germline CDR1 and CDR2: SNHLY and FYNNEI. The CDR3 extends over 15 amino acids. CDR3 sequence reads: CASGAGGPFYNEQFF. Written as DNA, the CDR3 is TGTGCCAGCGGAGCGGGGGGCCCTTTCTACAATGAGCAGTTCTTC.

The rearrangement links TRBV18 to TRBJ1-1; D might be TRBD1 (5 bases). The germline V gene has CDR1 KGHSH and CDR2 LQKENI. V was cut by 3 bases and J by 4 bases, with 15 bases left in between. The CDR3 spans 15 residues. For the CDR3, the DNA is TGTGCCAGCTCACCCTATACAAGGGGTGGCACTGAAGCTTTCTTT. It codes for CASSPYTRGGTEAFF.

This clone was seen only a few times. J is TRBJ1-1 and V is TRBV19; 8 nucleotides agree with TRBD1. CDR3 length: 15 residues. Trimming removed 8 bases from V and 1 base from J; junction bases left unmatched: 9. CDR1 LNHDA and CDR2 SQIVND come from the germline V gene (reference sequence). CDR3 residues: CASESHDRGNTEAFF. The CDR3 bases are TGTGCCAGTGAGTCTCATGACAGGGGGAACACTGAAGCTTTCTTT. The full variable domain, its missing parts supplied by reference TRBV19 and TRBJ1-1, is DGGITQSPKYLFRKEGQNVTLSCEQNLNHDAMYWYRQDPGQGLRLIYYSQIVNDFQKGDIAEGYSVSREKKESFPLTVTSAQKNPTAFYLCASESHDRGNTEAFFGQGTRLTVV.